This T cell receptor beta chain was retrieved from a study of circulating and synovial CD4+ cells in juvenile arthritis. TCRdb keeps only in-frame clones here, not all; method: immunoSEQ multiplex PCR. The data hold 36,000 or so clones, with approximately 94% observed a single time. The CDR3 is 16 amino acids. V was pared by 3 bases and J by 1 base, with 3 bases of the junction left unmatched. Germline CDR1 KGHSH, CDR2 LQKENI. Sequenced sample: CD4+ T cells from blood. This clonotype was sampled from a human donor with juvenile idiopathic arthritis. This chain links TRBV18 with TRBJ1-5; 10 nucleotides align to TRBD1. The CDR3: CASSPRDRGSNQPQHF. In nucleotides, the CDR3 is TGTGCCAGCTCACCCCGGGACAGGGGAAGCAATCAGCCCCAGCATTTT.